The source of this T cell receptor (beta chain) is a study of blood T cell repertoires in COVID-19. Study-wide background: PBMCs, B-cell-depleted T cells, or T cells provided the cDNA or gDNA that made up the material.

Source study methods: Amplified reference gene primers provided the basis for estimating nucleated cell counts. Only in-frame clones appear in the TCRdb table, and some are missing; sequencing was by immunoSEQ multiplex PCR. V and J calls and clone size are given by that table; D and trimming were obtained from the DNA. The sample yields some 260,000 clones, 88% seen once. The CDR3 length is 13 residues. Trimming took off 3 bases at V and 4 bases at J, with 9 bases between the two ends. Germline-derived CDR1 and CDR2 are MNHEY and SMNVEV (reference sequence). Regarding this clone: This same CDR3 is encoded by further DNA sequences in the sample.

The sequenced material came from peripheral blood. This sequence was found in a human donor in a cohort sampled during active COVID-19. This chain links TRBV27 with TRBJ1-1; maybe TRBD1 (5 bases). The CDR3, as DNA: TGTGCCAGCAGTTTCAGGGTGAGCACTGAAGCTTTCTTT. Protein: CASSFRVSTEAFF.